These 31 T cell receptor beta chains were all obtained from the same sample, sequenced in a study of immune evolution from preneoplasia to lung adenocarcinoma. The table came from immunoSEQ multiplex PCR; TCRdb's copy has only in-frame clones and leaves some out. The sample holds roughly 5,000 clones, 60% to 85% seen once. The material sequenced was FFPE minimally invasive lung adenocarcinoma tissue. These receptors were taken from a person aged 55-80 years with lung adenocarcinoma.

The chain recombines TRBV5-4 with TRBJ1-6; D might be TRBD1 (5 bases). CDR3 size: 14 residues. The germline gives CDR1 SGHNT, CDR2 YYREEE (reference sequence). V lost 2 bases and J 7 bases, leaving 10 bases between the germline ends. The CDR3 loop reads CASSFGARNSPLHF. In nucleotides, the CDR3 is TGTGCCAGCAGCTTCGGGGCTCGAAATTCACCCCTCCACTTT.

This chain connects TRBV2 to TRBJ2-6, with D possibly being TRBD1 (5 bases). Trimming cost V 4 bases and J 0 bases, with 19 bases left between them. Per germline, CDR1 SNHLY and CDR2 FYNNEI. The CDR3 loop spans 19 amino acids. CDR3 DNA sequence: TGTGCCAGCAGTGGGGGTGGGCAGGGCGGCTCCTCTGGGGCCAACGTCCTGACTTTC. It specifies CASSGGGQGGSSGANVLTF.

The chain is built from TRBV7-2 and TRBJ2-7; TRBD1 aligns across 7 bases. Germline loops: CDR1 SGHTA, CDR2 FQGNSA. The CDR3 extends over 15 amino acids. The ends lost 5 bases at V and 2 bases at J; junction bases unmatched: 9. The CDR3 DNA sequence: TGTGCCAGCAGCCCAACGGGACAGATGACCTACGAGCAGTACTTC. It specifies CASSPTGQMTYEQYF.

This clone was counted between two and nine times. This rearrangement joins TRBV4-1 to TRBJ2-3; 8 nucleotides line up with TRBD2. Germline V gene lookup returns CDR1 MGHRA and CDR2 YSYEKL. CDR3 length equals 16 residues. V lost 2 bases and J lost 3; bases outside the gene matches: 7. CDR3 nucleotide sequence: TGCGCCAGCAGCCAACCTCCCGCGGGGGGAACAGATACGCAGTATTTT. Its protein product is CASSQPPAGGTDTQYF.

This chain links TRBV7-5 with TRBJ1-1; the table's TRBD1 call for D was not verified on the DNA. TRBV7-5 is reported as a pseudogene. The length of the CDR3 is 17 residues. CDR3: CASSSFTGTEFLDEAFF. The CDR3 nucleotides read TGTGCCAGCAGCTCTTTCACCGGGACAGAATTTTTGGATGAAGCTTTCTTT.

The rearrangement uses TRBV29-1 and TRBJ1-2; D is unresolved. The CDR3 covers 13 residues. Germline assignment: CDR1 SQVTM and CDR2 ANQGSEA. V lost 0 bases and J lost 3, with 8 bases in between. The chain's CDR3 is CSVEEGEDYGYTF. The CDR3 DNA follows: TGCAGCGTTGAAGAAGGAGAGGACTATGGCTACACCTTC.

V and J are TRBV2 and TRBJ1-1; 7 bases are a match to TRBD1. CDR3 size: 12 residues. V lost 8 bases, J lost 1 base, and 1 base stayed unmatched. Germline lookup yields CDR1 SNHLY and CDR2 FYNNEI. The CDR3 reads CASRTGNTEAFF. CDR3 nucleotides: TGTGCCAGCCGGACAGGGAACACTGAAGCTTTCTTT. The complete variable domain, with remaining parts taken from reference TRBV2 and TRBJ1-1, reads EPEVTQTPSHQVTQMGQEVILRCVPISNHLYFYWYRQILGQKVEFLVSFYNNEISEKSEIFDDQFSVERPDGSNFTLKIRSTKLEDSAMYFCASRTGNTEAFFGQGTRLTVV.

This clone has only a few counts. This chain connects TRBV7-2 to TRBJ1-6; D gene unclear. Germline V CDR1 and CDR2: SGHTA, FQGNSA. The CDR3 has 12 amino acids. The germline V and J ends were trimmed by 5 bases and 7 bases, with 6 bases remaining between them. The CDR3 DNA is TGTGCCAGCAGCCCCTCGAATTCACCCCTCCACTTT. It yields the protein CASSPSNSPLHF.

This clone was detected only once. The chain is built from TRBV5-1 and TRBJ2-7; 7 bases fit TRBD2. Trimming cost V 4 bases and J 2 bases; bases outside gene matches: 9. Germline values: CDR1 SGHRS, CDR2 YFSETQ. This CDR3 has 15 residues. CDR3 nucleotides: TGCGCCAGCAGCATCGGGACTACATACACCTACGAGCAGTACTTC. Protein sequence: CASSIGTTYTYEQYF.

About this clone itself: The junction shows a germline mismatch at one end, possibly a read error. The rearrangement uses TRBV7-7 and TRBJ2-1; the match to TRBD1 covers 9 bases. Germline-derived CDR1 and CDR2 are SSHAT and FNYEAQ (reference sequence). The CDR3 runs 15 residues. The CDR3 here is CASSTGTGIYNEQFF. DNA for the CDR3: TGTGCTAGCAGCACCGGGACAGGGATCTACAATGAGCAGTTCTTC.

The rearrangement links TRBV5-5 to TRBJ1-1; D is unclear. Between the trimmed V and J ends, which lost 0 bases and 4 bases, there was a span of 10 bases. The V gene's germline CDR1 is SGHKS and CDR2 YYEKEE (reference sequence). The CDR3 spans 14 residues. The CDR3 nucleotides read TGTGCCAGCAGCTTGGTAGGGAGAAGCACTGAAGCTTTCTTT. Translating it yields CASSLVGRSTEAFF.

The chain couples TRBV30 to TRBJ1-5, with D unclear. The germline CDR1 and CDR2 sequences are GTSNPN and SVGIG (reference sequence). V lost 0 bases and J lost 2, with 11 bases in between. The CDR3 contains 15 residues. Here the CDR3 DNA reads TGTGCCTGGAGTGTGGTAGGGTTAGGCAATCAGCCCCAGCATTTT. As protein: CAWSVVGLGNQPQHF.

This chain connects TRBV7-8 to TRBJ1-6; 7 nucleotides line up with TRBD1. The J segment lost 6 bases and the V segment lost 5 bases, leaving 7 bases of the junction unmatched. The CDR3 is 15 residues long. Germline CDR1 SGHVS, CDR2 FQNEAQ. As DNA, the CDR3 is TGTGCCAGCAGCAACTCGGACAGGACTAATTCACCCCTCCACTTT. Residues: CASSNSDRTNSPLHF.

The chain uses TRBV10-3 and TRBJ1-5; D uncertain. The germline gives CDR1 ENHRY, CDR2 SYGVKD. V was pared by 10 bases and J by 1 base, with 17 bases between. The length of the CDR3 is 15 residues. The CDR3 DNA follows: TGTGCCACCCATCCCAGCGTCGAGAGCAATCAGCCCCAGCATTTT. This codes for CATHPSVESNQPQHF.

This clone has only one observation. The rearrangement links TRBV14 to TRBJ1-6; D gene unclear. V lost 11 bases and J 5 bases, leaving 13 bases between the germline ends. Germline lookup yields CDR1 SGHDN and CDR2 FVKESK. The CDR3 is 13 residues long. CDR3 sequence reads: CASMGTHNSPLHF. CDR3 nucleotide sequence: TGTGCCTCGATGGGCACACATAATTCACCCCTCCACTTT.

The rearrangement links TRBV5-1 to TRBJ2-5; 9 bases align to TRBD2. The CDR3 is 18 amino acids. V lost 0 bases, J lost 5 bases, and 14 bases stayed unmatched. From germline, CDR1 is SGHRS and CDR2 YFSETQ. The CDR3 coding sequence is TGCGCCAGCAGCTTGGCAAGTGGGATTAGCGGGGGACAGGAGACCCAGTACTTC. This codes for CASSLASGISGGQETQYF. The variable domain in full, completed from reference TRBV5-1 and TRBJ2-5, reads KAGVTQTPRYLIKTRGQQVTLSCSPISGHRSVSWYQQTPGQGLQFLFEYFSETQRNKGNFPGRFSGRQFSNSRSEMNVSTLELGDSALYLCASSLASGISGGQETQYFGPGTRLLVL.

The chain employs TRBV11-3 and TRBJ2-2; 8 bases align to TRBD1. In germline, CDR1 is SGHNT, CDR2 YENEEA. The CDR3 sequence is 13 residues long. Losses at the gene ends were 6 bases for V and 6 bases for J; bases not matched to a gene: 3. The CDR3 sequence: CASRTGEAGELFF. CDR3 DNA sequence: TGTGCCAGCAGGACAGGGGAGGCCGGGGAGCTGTTTTTT.

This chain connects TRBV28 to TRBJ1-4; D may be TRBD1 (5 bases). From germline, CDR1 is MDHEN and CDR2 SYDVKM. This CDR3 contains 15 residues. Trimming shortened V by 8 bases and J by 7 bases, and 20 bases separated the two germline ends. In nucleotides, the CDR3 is TGTGCCAGCGGTACTCTGGGGGGTGGACGTGAAAAACTGTTTTTT. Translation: CASGTLGGGREKLFF.

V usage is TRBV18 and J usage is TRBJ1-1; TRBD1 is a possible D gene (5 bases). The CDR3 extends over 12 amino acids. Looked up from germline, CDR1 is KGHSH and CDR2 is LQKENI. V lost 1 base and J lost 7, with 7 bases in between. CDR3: CASSPRGGEAFF. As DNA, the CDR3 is TGTGCCAGCTCACCACGGGGGGGTGAAGCTTTCTTT.

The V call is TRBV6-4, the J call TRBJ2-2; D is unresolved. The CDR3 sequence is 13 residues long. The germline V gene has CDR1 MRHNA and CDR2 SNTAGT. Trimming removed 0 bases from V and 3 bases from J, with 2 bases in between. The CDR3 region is CASSDSDTGELFF. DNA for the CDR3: TGTGCCAGCAGTGACTCAGACACCGGGGAGCTGTTTTTT.

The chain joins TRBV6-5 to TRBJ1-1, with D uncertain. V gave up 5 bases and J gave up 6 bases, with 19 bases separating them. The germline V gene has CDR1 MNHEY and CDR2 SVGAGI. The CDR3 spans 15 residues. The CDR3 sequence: CASSGPPRGIAEAFF. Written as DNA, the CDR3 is TGTGCCAGCAGTGGACCCCCTAGAGGGATCGCTGAAGCTTTCTTT.

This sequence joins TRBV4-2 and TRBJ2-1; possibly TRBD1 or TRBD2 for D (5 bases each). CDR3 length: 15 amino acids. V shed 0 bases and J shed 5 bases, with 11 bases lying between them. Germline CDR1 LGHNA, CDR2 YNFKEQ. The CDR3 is CASSQEGTDNNEQFF. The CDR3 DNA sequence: TGTGCCAGCAGCCAAGAGGGGACGGATAACAATGAGCAGTTCTTC.

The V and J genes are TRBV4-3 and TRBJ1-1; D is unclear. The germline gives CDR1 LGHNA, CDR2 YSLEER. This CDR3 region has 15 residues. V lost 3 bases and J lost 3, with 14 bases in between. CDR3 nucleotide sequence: TGCGCCAGCAGCCATGTGGCTAATTCATACACTGAAGCTTTCTTT. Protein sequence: CASSHVANSYTEAFF.

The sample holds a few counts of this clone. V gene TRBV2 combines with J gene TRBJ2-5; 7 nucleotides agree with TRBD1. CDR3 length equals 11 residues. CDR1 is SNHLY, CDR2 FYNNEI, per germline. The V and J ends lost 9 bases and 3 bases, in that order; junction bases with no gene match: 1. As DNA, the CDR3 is TGTGCCAGAGGGACAGAAGAGACCCAGTACTTC. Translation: CARGTEETQYF.

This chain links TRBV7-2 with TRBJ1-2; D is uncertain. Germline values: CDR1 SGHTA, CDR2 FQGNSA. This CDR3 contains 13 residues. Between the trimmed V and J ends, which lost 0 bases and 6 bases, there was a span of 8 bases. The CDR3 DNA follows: TGTGCCAGCAGCTTAGCGGGGTGGGATGGCTACACCTTC. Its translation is CASSLAGWDGYTF. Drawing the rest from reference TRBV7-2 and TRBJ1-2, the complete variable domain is GAGVSQSPSNKVTEKGKDVELRCDPISGHTALYWYRQSLGQGLEFLIYFQGNSAPDKSGLPSDRFSAERTGGSVSTLTIQRTQQEDSAVYLCASSLAGWDGYTFGSGTRLTVV.

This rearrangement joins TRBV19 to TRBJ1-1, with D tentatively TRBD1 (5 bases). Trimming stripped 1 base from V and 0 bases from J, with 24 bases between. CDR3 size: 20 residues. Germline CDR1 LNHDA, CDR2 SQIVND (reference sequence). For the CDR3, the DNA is TGTGCCAGTAGTATAGGTTGGGGGGTCCCATACTCGCCTATGAACACTGAAGCTTTCTTT. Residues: CASSIGWGVPYSPMNTEAFF.

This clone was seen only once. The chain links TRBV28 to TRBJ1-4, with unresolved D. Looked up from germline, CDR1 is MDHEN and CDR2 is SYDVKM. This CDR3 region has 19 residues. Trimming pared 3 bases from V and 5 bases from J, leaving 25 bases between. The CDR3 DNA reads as TGTGCCAGCAGTTTTAGGTCCGGGAGGCGGACCCCTACAAATGAAAAACTGTTTTTT. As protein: CASSFRSGRRTPTNEKLFF.

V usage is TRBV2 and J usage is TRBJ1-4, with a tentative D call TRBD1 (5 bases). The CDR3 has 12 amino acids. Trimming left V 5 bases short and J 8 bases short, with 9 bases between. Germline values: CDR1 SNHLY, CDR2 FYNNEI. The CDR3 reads CASSLRQEKLFF. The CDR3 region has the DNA TGTGCCAGCAGTCTTAGACAGGAAAAACTGTTTTTT.

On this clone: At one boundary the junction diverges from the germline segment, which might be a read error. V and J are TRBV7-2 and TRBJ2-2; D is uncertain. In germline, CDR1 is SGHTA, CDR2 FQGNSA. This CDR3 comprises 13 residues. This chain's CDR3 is CASSSFNTEELFF. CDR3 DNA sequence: TGTGCCAGCAGCTCCTTTAACACCGAGGAGCTGTTTTTT.

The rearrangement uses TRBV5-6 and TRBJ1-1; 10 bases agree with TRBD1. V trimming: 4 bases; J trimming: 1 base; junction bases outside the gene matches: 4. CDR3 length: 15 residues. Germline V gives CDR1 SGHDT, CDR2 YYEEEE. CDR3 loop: CASSRQGARNTEAFF. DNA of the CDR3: TGTGCCAGCAGCCGACAGGGGGCTCGGAACACTGAAGCTTTCTTT.

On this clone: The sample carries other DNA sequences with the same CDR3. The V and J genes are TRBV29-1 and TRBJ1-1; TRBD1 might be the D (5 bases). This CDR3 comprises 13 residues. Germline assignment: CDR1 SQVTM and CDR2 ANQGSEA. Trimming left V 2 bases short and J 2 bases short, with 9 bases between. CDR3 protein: CSVERGPNTEAFF. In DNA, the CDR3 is TGCAGCGTTGAAAGGGGTCCTAACACTGAAGCTTTCTTT.